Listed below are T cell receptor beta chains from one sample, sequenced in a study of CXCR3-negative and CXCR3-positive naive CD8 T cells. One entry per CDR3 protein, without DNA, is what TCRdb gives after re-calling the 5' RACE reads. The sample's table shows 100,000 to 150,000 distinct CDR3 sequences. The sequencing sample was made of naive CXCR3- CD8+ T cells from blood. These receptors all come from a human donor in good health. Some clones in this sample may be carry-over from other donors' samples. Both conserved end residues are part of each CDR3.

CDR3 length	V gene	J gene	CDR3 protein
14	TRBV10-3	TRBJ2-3	CAIVGGSTTDTQYF
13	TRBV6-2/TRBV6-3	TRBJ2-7	CASGRLAGYEQYF
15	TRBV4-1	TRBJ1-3	CASSHMTGSGNTIYF
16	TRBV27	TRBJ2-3	CASSLLLAGGTDTQYF
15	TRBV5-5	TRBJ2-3	CASSPDHSSTDTQYF
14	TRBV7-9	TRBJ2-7	CASSVPVGPYEQYF
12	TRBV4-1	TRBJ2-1	CASSHTRNEQFF
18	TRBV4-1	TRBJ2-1	CASSSKTTGTGAYNEQFF
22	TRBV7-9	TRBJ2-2	CASSLTLGTSGGNRKNTGELFF
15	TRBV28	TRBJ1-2	CASSSQGNPYYGYTF
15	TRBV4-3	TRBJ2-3	CASSQAGGGLDTQYF
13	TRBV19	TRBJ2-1	CASSMGGYNEQFF
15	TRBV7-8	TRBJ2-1	CASSSPGQTYNEQFF
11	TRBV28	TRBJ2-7	CASSGGYEKYF
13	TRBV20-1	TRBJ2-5	CSADGTPGETQYF
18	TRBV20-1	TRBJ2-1	CSAETPKVGTISYNEQFF
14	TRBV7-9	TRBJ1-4	CASSLRQENEKLFF
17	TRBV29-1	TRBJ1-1	CSVAQQGGFNVNTEAFF
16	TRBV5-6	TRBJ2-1	CASSSTYRGFGNEQFF
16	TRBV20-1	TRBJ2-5	CSSGLAGGLRLETQYF
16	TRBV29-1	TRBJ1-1	CSVEDQFRGEHTEAFF
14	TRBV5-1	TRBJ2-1	CASSSGQEDNEQFF
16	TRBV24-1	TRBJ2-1	CATRPGTSGDYNEQFF
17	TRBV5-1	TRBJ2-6	CASSFNQGTSGANVLTF
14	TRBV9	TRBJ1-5	CASSVAPTRQPQHF
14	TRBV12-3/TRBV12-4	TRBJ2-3	CASTLDRGRDTQYF
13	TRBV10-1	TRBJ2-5	CASSDYGQETQYF
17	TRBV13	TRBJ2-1	CASSPIQLAGGLDEQFF
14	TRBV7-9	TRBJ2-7	CASSLISGGWEQYF
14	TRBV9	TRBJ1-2	CASSVDSENYGYTF
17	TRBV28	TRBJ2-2	CASSLGRTSGSAGELFF
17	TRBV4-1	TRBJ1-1	CASSQGVGTGMNTEAFF
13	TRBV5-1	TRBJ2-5	CASRNDGQETQYF
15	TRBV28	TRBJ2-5	CASSTTGEYGRTQYF
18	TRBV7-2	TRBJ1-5	CASRWDPLEGRSNQPQHF
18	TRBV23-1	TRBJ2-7	CASSQSWLAGVNSYEQYF
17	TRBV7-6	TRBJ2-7	CASSPIGSHEQTYEQYF
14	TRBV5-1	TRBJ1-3	CASSLAGVGNTIYF
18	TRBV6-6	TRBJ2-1	CASSYSIDSGGSYNEQFF
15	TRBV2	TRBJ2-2	CASSDRPGATGELFF
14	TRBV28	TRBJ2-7	CASNQDRASDEQYF
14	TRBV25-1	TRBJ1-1	CASSGDRGPNEAFF
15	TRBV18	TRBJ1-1	CASSAGWSLNTEAFF
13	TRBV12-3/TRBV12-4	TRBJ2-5	CASSLAGAETQYF
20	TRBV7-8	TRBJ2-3	CASSPSSSGTEFLAGDTQYF
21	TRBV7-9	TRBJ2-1	CASSPTRTSGGPDISYNEQFF
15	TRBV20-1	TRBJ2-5	CSAQDVSGPQETQYF
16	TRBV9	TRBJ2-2	CASSAGTSTETGELFF
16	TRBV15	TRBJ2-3	CATSIQTGTPSDTQYF